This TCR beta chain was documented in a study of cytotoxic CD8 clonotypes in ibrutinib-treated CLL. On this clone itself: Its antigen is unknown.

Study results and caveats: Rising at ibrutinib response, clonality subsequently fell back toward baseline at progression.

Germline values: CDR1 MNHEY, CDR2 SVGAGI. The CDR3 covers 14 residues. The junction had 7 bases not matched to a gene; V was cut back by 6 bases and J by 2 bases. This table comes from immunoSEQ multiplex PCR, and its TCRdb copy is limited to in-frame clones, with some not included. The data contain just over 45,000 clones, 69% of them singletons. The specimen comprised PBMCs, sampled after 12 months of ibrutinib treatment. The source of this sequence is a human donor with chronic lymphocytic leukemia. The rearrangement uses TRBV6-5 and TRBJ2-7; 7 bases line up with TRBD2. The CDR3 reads CASSRRAGTYEQYF. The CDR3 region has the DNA TGTGCCAGCAGCAGAAGAGCGGGGACCTACGAGCAGTACTTC.